Here is one T cell receptor (beta chain) with its context. It lacks a known antigen. Qualities for individual bases were not recorded, and no much larger clone is one base off. The sample belongs to a study of Ad26.COV2.S vaccination and SARS-CoV-2 variants (dated by TCRdb to the early 2020s). About the study as a whole: Donors in the vaccine arm were drawn from COV1001, a phase I-IIa trial of Ad26.COV2.S in healthy adults that was multicentre, randomized, double-blind and placebo-controlled. Ad26.COV2.S was administered intramuscularly at 5 x 10^10 or 1 x 10^11 viral particles, either as a single shot or as two shots given 56 days apart. Sequencing of the TCRbeta repertoire served to evaluate the specificity and breadth of SARS-CoV-2-reactive T cell receptors following Ad26.COV2.S vaccination. A total of roughly 32 samples were included in the TCR-sequenced set, comprising some 20 Ad26.COV2.S vaccine recipients, 5 placebo recipients and 8 SARS-CoV-2 convalescent individuals. Trial participants were randomized into five groups of five: low-dose or high-dose Ad26.COV2.S given once or twice, or placebo on both occasions. Throughout the experiments and outcome assessment, investigators stayed blinded to trial group allocation. Study-wide conclusions, independent of this receptor: Substantial breadth of spike-specific CD8+ and CD4+ T cell responses was reported after vaccination. Vaccine and placebo recipients had comparable non-spike TCR breadth, which fits with the vaccine containing only spike. The authors noted that the TCR breadth and depth analyses may have underestimated total T cell responses. Comparing responses between vaccine doses or regimens was not something the study was powered to do. Higher spike-specific TCR breadth was observed in Ad26.COV2.S recipients than in placebo recipients (P = 0.0014).

TCRbeta CDR3 regions were sequenced with the immunoSEQ Assay. After extraction, genomic DNA underwent amplification by bias-controlled multiplex PCR, followed by high-throughput sequencing. From the authors' description of their analysis: To quantify the absolute abundance of every unique TCRbeta CDR3 region, sequences were collapsed and filtered. T cell fraction was estimated by normalizing TCRbeta template counts to usable DNA, which was measured by amplifying reference genes present in all nucleated cells. Repertoire TCRs were annotated as SARS-CoV-2-specific by exact matching of V gene, CDR3 amino acid sequence and J gene to a known reactive TCR set. The reference SARS-CoV-2 TCR set was derived from MIRA and filtered for enrichment in COVID-19-positive ImmuneCODE repertoires, a step that removed public or cross-reactive TCRs. Based on the MIRA antigens, annotated TCRs were further analysed at the level of specific ORF or position within ORF. Depth was the summed frequency of annotated unique rearrangements, while breadth was defined as annotated unique rearrangements over total unique productive rearrangements. TCR breadth was compared between groups using two-sided Wilcoxon rank-sum tests. This is the immuneACCESS table as TCRdb keeps it, with only in-frame sequences that have V and J called. A part of the clones is gone; compared with another copy, unresolved V genes explain less than half, and the rest is unexplained. V and J calls and clone size are copied from that table; D and trimming were computed from the DNA. A total of over 400,000 clones appear in this sample, roughly 87% of them only once. Of the sample, 2% to 3% falls within the top ten clones.

The sample's treatment or condition label, in plain terms: 15 to 20 received Ad26.COV2.S at low or high dose, single or two shots; five or six received placebo; per-sample allocation not given. For vaccine and placebo recipients, repertoires were sequenced using samples collected on day 63 after the first injection. In Cohort 1b, about two dozen adults aged 18-55 years were enrolled at a single site in Boston, USA, between 29 July and 7 August 2020. Ad26.COV2.S was a replication-incompetent adenovirus type 26 vector expressing a prefusion-stabilized SARS-CoV-2 spike protein from the original Wuhan strain. The germline ends are 15 bases apart after V is trimmed by 3 bases and J by 4 bases. Reading the germline V gene gives CDR1 LGHNA and CDR2 YSLEER. The cysteine opens and the phenylalanine closes a CDR3 of 15 amino acids. Of the read, only the CDR3 DNA is kept; its 45 bases are in frame from base 1.

The sample in question was peripheral blood, obtained in a trial of Ad26.COV2.S vaccine versus placebo. The chain couples TRBV4-3 to TRBJ1-1, and possibly TRBD1, on 5 matching bases. The TCR originated in a person between 18 and 60 years old who received the Ad26.COV2.S COVID-19 vaccine or a placebo. The CDR3 has the sequence CASSQRAGGGTEAFF. The sequenced DNA is TGCGCCAGCAGCCAGCGGGCGGGGGGTGGCACTGAAGCTTTCTTT.